The subject of this entry is one T cell receptor (beta chain). TCRdb re-analysed the 5' RACE reads in MiXCR, keeping a single row per CDR3 protein. The sample includes about 130,000 distinct CDR3 sequences, approximately 15% of them seen just once. This sample is drawn from a study of T-cell memory formation after mild COVID-19. V gave up 5 bases and J gave up 0 bases; unmatched junction bases: 8. Germline V lookup: CDR1 MNHNY, CDR2 SVGAGI (reference sequence). The CDR3 consists of 17 residues. Sequencing input: PBMCs or a T cell subset sorted from them (not recorded which). This chain joins TRBV6-6 and TRBJ2-7; 12 bases agree with TRBD1. The sequence was collected from an adult woman who had mild COVID-19 (a few samples of this study predate the infection). Cell type and time point are not known. CDR3 nucleotide sequence: TGTGCCAGCAGTCCCGGGACAGGGGGCGCGGGCTCCTACGAGCAGTACTTC. Translated, it gives CASSPGTGGAGSYEQYF.